Here is one T cell receptor beta chain with its context. The target antigen is unknown. The sample belongs to a study of cytomegalovirus exposure and HLA in healthy donors. Method: immunoSEQ multiplex PCR; TCRdb's copy keeps in-frame clones and lacks some. The sample shows over 200,000 clones, 75% to 90% of them seen only once. Findings of the study overall: With high specificity and sensitivity, the classifier reportedly diagnosed cytomegalovirus status.

Trimming removed 3 bases from V and 3 bases from J, with 8 bases in between. This CDR3 spans 13 amino acids. Germline values: CDR1 MNHEY, CDR2 SMNVEV (reference sequence). This sequence joins TRBV27 and TRBJ1-1, with D unclear. Sequencing was performed on PBMCs. The sequence was collected from a young woman in good health and CMV-seronegative. The CDR3 protein is CASSLVVYTEAFF. The CDR3 DNA is TGTGCCAGCAGTTTGGTGGTGTACACTGAAGCTTTCTTT.